This is a list of T cell receptor beta chains from one sample in a study of beta chain features in type 1 diabetes. Assay: immunoSEQ multiplex PCR; the TCRdb copy retains only in-frame clones and omits some. The sample holds around 250,000 clones, about 23% seen once. The material sequenced was naive CD4+ T cells from blood. The receptors here all came from a woman in her twenties or thirties with type 1 diabetes. The conserved cysteine and the conserved F or W are not part of the CDR3 here.

V	J	CDR3
TRBV29-1	TRBJ2-7	SVVVGGPFYEQY
TRBV30	TRBJ2-7	AWSAGTYEQY
TRBV7-9	TRBJ1-1	ASSRQNTEAF
TRBV30	TRBJ1-3	AWMRTGNTIY
TRBV7-2	TRBJ1-2	ASSFSSQNGYT
TRBV27	TRBJ2-1	ASSLIQGDNEQF
TRBV18	TRBJ2-7	ASSHSSYEQY
TRBV30	TRBJ2-1	AWTSGSTYEQF
TRBV7-2	TRBJ2-1	ASSAWTSGDNEQF
TRBV5-4	TRBJ1-1	ASSSGGPEAF
TRBV5-1	TRBJ2-7	ASRTDQQTYEQY
TRBV19	TRBJ2-1	ASSATGTVYNEQF
TRBV5-4	TRBJ2-1	ASSAAGPQSYNEQF
TRBV4-1	TRBJ2-1	ASRPTSGSGNEQF
TRBV4-1	TRBJ2-7	ASSQGLLGEQY
TRBV9	TRBJ2-2	ASSPRGVSTGELF
TRBV28	TRBJ1-5	ASSWGEYQPQH
TRBV30	TRBJ1-3	AWSRDSGNTIY
TRBV27	TRBJ2-7	ASSRDEQY
TRBV5-4	TRBJ2-5	ASSLAGGGETQY
TRBV2	TRBJ2-1	ASRAGANYNEQF
TRBV14	TRBJ2-7	ASSHADEQY
TRBV20-1	TRBJ2-7	SVSGSLEQY
TRBV25-1	TRBJ2-1	ASSPSREYYNEQF
TRBV28	TRBJ2-5	ASRPAGTSGRRAQY
TRBV28	TRBJ1-2	ASSLQGLGGYT
TRBV21-1	TRBJ2-5	ASSKKDTRREETQY
TRBV25-1	TRBJ1-1	ASSEGQGNTEAF
TRBV28	TRBJ1-2	ASSLTYGQGNYGYT
TRBV28	TRBJ2-7	ASMTGGYEQY
TRBV10-2	TRBJ1-5	ASSQQGTYNQPQH
TRBV5-1	TRBJ2-7	ASSLLSGGSSYEQY
TRBV7-2	TRBJ2-3	ASSPDYLLV
TRBV5-1	TRBJ1-5	ASSLGAGSNQPQH
TRBV5-1	TRBJ2-5	ASSQPTGEETQY
TRBV10-1	TRBJ2-3	TCPGPWGEDTQY
TRBV9	TRBJ2-1	ASSVGLADYNEQF
TRBV4-1	TRBJ1-3	ASSQWDTSGNTIY
TRBV30	TRBJ1-2	AWSVGPTGIGYT
TRBV25-1	TRBJ1-1	ASSEQGRGGWYTEAF
TRBV11-1	TRBJ2-1	AGATPGQGGNEQF
TRBV5-1	TRBJ2-1	ASSLDRDNEQF
TRBV9	TRBJ2-5	ASSVTSGGETQY
TRBV18	TRBJ2-1	ASSPGTSGEQF
TRBV7-9	TRBJ2-7	ASSLGLVPREPYEQY
TRBV19	TRBJ2-1	ASSPEERTDGIYNEQF
TRBV28	TRBJ2-3	ASGAGDTQY
TRBV7-9	TRBJ1-2	ASSLQADYGYT